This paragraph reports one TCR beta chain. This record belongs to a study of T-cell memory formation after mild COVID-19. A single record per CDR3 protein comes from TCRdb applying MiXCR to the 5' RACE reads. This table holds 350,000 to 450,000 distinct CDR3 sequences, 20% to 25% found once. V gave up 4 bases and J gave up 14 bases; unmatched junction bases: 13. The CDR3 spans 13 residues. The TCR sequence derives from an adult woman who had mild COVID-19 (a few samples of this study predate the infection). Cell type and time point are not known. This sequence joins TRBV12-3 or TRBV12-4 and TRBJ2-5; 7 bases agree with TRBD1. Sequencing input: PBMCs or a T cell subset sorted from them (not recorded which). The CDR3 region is CASSSGQHLVHYF. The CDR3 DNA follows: TGTGCCAGCAGTTCGGGACAGCACCTGGTCCATTACTTC.